One and the same sample provided the 17 T cell receptor beta chains below, sequenced in a study of T cell repertoires in cytomegalovirus infection. TCRdb re-called the reads through MiXCR, storing one row per CDR3 protein. The sample yields roughly 860,000 distinct CDR3 sequences, around a third seen once. Their antigen targets remain unknown. The sample in question was cultured CD8+ T cells from PBMCs, obtained from culture after CMV antigen stimulation. The receptors shown here come from a human donor in good health (CMV status not recorded). Some clones in this sample may be carry-over from other donors' samples.

This clonotype was counted only a few times. The rearrangement uses TRBV11-3 and TRBJ2-1; TRBD2 aligns across 9 bases. Per germline, CDR1 SGHNT and CDR2 YENEEA. Trimming cost V 3 bases and J 9 bases; bases outside gene matches: 18. The CDR3 extends over 18 amino acids. The CDR3 here is CASSLERSGGLPFGEQFF. DNA for the CDR3: TGTGCCAGCAGCTTGGAACGTAGCGGGGGCCTACCGTTCGGTGAGCAGTTCTTC.

CDR3: CSDLTGGHGYTF. Here the CDR3 DNA reads TGCAGCGACCTGACAGGGGGCCATGGCTACACCTTC. V is TRBV29-1 and J is TRBJ1-2; TRBD1 matches 10 bases. In germline, CDR1 is SQVTM, CDR2 ANQGSEA. The CDR3 loop spans 12 amino acids. V trimming: 7 bases; J trimming: 6 bases; junction bases outside the gene matches: 5. Drawing the rest from reference TRBV29-1 and TRBJ1-2, the complete variable domain is SAVISQKPSRDICQRGTSLTIQCQVDSQVTMMFWYRQQPGQSLTLIATANQGSEATYESGFVIDKFPISRPNLTFSTLTVSNMSPEDSSIYLCSDLTGGHGYTFGSGTRLTVV.

This clonotype has just a few counts. This chain links TRBV2 with TRBJ2-1, with 9 bases identical to TRBD1. This CDR3 is built from 14 residues. J lost 3 bases, V lost 6 bases, and 3 bases had no gene match. The germline gives CDR1 SNHLY, CDR2 FYNNEI. The chain's CDR3 is CASRDRGNYNEQFF. CDR3 nucleotides: TGTGCCAGCAGGGACAGGGGAAACTACAATGAGCAGTTCTTC.

This clonotype was recorded at least ten times. The chain joins TRBV7-8 to TRBJ1-2, with D uncertain. The CDR3 is 15 residues long. The ends were cut back, 3 bases at V and 0 bases at J, with 11 bases in the middle. Germline values: CDR1 SGHVS, CDR2 FQNEAQ. The CDR3 region has the DNA TGTGCCAGCAGCTTCACCAGGAGTTCTAACTATGGCTACACCTTC. The encoded protein is CASSFTRSSNYGYTF.

The sample holds many counts of this clonotype. CDR3 DNA sequence: TGTGCCAGCAGCTTAGCTCGGCGGGGGGGCGCAGATACGCAGTATTTT. It specifies CASSLARRGGADTQYF. V and J are TRBV7-8 and TRBJ2-3; TRBD2 matches at 9 bases. The CDR3 spans 16 residues. Germline V gene lookup returns CDR1 SGHVS and CDR2 FQNEAQ. The ends lost 0 bases at V and 4 bases at J; junction bases unmatched: 5.

V is TRBV7-9 and J is TRBJ1-1, with a tentative D call TRBD1 (6 bases). The CDR3 covers 14 residues. Germline V gives CDR1 SEHNR, CDR2 FQNEAQ (reference sequence). V lost 4 bases, J lost 5 bases, and 14 bases lay in between. The CDR3 region has the DNA TGTGCCAGCAGCTCCCACGCAGGGGTTACTGAAGCTTTCTTT. It specifies CASSSHAGVTEAFF.

In this sample, this clonotype turned up a few times. This chain connects TRBV6-6 to TRBJ2-7; D call uncertain. Trimming cost V 2 bases and J 5 bases, with 10 bases left between them. The CDR3 is made up of 13 amino acids. The germline gives CDR1 MNHNY, CDR2 SVGAGI (reference sequence). CDR3 coding DNA: TGTGCCAGCAGTTACGAAAACTGGGACGAGCAGTACGTC. It translates to CASSYENWDEQYV.

This clonotype was observed once. It may be a read error: a sequence one base away is much more abundant. The chain recombines TRBV7-6 with TRBJ2-7; a weak D match, TRBD1 (6 bases). CDR3 length equals 15 residues. Germline V gene data show CDR1 as SGHVS and CDR2 as FNYEAQ. The CDR3 reads CAISTGPGSSYEQYV. Here the CDR3 DNA reads TGTGCCATCAGCACAGGGCCAGGGAGCTCCTACGAGCAGTACGTC.

Turning to this clonotype: This sequence may be a read error, since a much larger clone differs from it by one base. The rearrangement joins TRBV12-3 or TRBV12-4 to TRBJ2-7, with no clear D. CDR3 size: 12 residues. The CDR3 loop reads CTSSFDGYEQYF. The CDR3 nucleotides are TGTACCAGCAGTTTTGATGGGTACGAGCAGTACTTC.

The table lists this clonotype with a few counts. This chain connects TRBV20-1 to TRBJ2-7, with a weak D call TRBD2 (5 bases). The V gene's germline CDR1 is DFQATT and CDR2 SNEGSKA (reference sequence). The CDR3 runs to 12 residues. Between the trimmed V and J ends, which lost 0 bases and 4 bases, there was a span of 7 bases. CDR3 region: CSARDTGYEQYF. CDR3 nucleotide sequence: TGCAGTGCTAGAGACACGGGATACGAGCAGTACTTC.

This clonotype was recorded a few times. The V gene is TRBV2, the J gene TRBJ1-2; D is perhaps TRBD1 (5 bases). V was shortened by 2 bases and J by 6 bases, with 10 bases between the two germline ends. Germline-derived CDR1 and CDR2 are SNHLY and FYNNEI. This CDR3 region has 13 residues. The CDR3 reads CASSEYLGDGYTF. CDR3 bases: TGTGCCAGCAGTGAATATCTAGGGGATGGCTACACCTTC.

The gene calls are TRBV4-1 and TRBJ2-3, with D tentatively TRBD2 (5 bases). This CDR3 has 15 residues. V lost 0 bases and J lost 0, with 7 bases in between. Germline-derived CDR1 and CDR2 are MGHRA and YSYEKL. The chain's CDR3 is CASSQEQRSTDTQYF. Written as DNA, the CDR3 is TGCGCCAGCAGCCAAGAACAGCGGAGCACAGATACGCAGTATTTT.

At least ten counts were recorded for this clonotype. V gene TRBV7-9 combines with J gene TRBJ2-1, with 8 bases aligning to TRBD1. This CDR3 spans 15 amino acids. V dropped 5 bases and J dropped 5; count of bases not matched to a gene: 8. Germline loops: CDR1 SEHNR, CDR2 FQNEAQ (reference sequence). This chain's CDR3 is CASSPLDRDNNEQFF. The CDR3 coding sequence is TGTGCCAGCAGCCCGTTGGACAGGGATAACAATGAGCAGTTCTTC. Full variable domain (outside the CDR3, taken from reference TRBV7-9 and TRBJ2-1): DTGVSQNPRHKITKRGQNVTFRCDPISEHNRLYWYRQTLGQGPEFLTYFQNEAQLEKSRLLSDRFSAERPKGSFSTLEIQRTEQGDSAMYLCASSPLDRDNNEQFFGPGTRLTVL.

The rearrangement uses TRBV4-2 and TRBJ2-1; either TRBD1 or TRBD2 may fit D (5 bases each). The germline V gene has CDR1 LGHNA and CDR2 YNFKEQ. The CDR3 runs to 18 residues. Trimming left V 0 bases short and J 7 bases short, with 22 bases between. DNA of the CDR3: TGTGCCAGCAGCCAAGACAGGGTAAGATTCCGGGGCGAGAATGAGCAGTTCTTC. Translation gives CASSQDRVRFRGENEQFF.

CDR3 nucleotide sequence: TGTGCCAGCAGCTCGTGGGACAGCTTGGAGACCCAGTACTTC. Translated, it gives CASSSWDSLETQYF. The rearrangement links TRBV7-8 to TRBJ2-5; TRBD1 agrees at 7 bases. This CDR3 is built from 14 residues. Germline assignment: CDR1 SGHVS and CDR2 FQNEAQ. The J segment lost 5 bases and the V segment lost 4 bases, leaving 7 bases of the junction unmatched.

This clonotype was seen many times. The chain has TRBV7-2 and TRBJ2-5; D could derive from TRBD1 or TRBD2 (5 bases each). The CDR3 is 13 amino acids. Trimming shortened V by 7 bases and J by 1 base, and 10 bases separated the two germline ends. Germline V CDR1 and CDR2: SGHTA, FQGNSA. CDR3 sequence (DNA): TGTGCCAGCACCGGGGACGGCCAAGAGACCCAGTACTTC. It yields the protein CASTGDGQETQYF.

This clonotype came up a few times. V usage is TRBV7-6 and J usage is TRBJ2-3; 11 bases map to TRBD1. The CDR3 sequence is 15 residues long. Trimming at V came to 6 bases and at J to 4 bases, leaving 6 bases not matched to a gene. Looked up from germline, CDR1 is SGHVS and CDR2 is FNYEAQ. CDR3 nucleotide sequence: TGTGCCAGCAGATCCGGGACAGGGGGTGCAGATACGCAGTATTTT. As protein: CASRSGTGGADTQYF.